The 20 T cell receptor beta chains listed next were all sequenced from one sample in a study of CD8+CD57+ T cells in acquired aplastic anemia. Using genomic DNA as the template, TCR beta VDJ and CDR3 profiling was carried out. TCRdb re-derived calls from the reads in MiXCR, one entry per CDR3 protein. The sample lists roughly 170,000 distinct CDR3 sequences, about 44% occurring once. All patients picked for sequencing had shown, by flow cytometry, an expansion of CD8+CD57+ cells. Sequences were obtained from sorted CD4+, CD8+, or CD8+CD57+ T cells (not recorded which) from PBMCs. The source of these receptors is a human donor with aplastic anemia.

This clonotype came up many times. CDR3: CATSRDQTSGGLYNEQFF. DNA of the CDR3: TGTGCCACCAGCAGAGATCAAACTAGCGGGGGCCTCTACAATGAGCAGTTCTTC. This rearrangement joins TRBV15 to TRBJ2-1, with 11 bases identical to TRBD2. The V gene end was trimmed by 0 bases and the J gene end by 3 bases; junction bases not matched to a gene: 7. Germline V gene data show CDR1 as LNHNV and CDR2 as YYDKDF (reference sequence). There are 18 residues in the CDR3.

The V gene is TRBV5-4, the J gene TRBJ2-3; D is uncertain. Germline assignment: CDR1 SGHNT and CDR2 YYREEE (reference sequence). This CDR3 has 15 residues. The V end lost 5 bases, the J end lost 2 bases, and 15 bases lay between the germline ends. This CDR3 reads CASSFGRWSTDTQYF. Written as DNA, the CDR3 is TGTGCCAGCAGTTTCGGAAGGTGGTCCACAGATACGCAGTATTTT.

The genes are TRBV29-1 and TRBJ2-1, with 8 bases aligning to TRBD2. V was clipped by 3 bases and J by 1 base; unmatched bases: 11. The V gene's germline CDR1 is SQVTM and CDR2 ANQGSEA. The CDR3 has 17 amino acids. CDR3 sequence: CSVDRPGLGGSYNEQFF. The DNA for the CDR3 is TGCAGCGTTGACCGACCGGGACTAGGGGGGTCCTACAATGAGCAGTTCTTC.

This clonotype appeared a few times. The genes are TRBV25-1 and TRBJ1-2, with 9 positions matching TRBD1. The germline gives CDR1 MGHDK, CDR2 SYGVNS. V shed 6 bases, J shed 2 bases, and the junction held 7 bases outside the gene matches. The CDR3 is made up of 15 amino acids. CDR3 nucleotides: TGTGCCAGCAGCCCCCCGGACAGGGGAAACTATGGCTACACCTTC. This gives the protein CASSPPDRGNYGYTF.

In this sample, this clonotype turned up many times. This chain links TRBV7-2 with TRBJ2-7; D is unclear. V was pared by 5 bases and J by 4 bases, with 15 bases between. The CDR3 contains 14 residues. From germline, CDR1 is SGHTA and CDR2 FQGNSA. The CDR3 spells CASSVELGSYEQYF. As DNA, the CDR3 is TGTGCCAGCAGCGTAGAGTTGGGCAGTTACGAGCAGTACTTC.

In its sample, this clonotype was seen many times. The chain employs TRBV7-9 and TRBJ2-7; 8 bases map to TRBD1. J gave up 5 bases and V 4 bases, and 10 bases lay outside the gene matches. Germline-derived CDR1 and CDR2 are SEHNR and FQNEAQ (reference sequence). This CDR3 region has 15 residues. In DNA form, the CDR3 reads TGTGCCAGCAGCTCCAAGTTGGGCAGGGGGCACGAGCAGTACTTC. This codes for CASSSKLGRGHEQYF.

V is TRBV5-1 and J is TRBJ1-3, with TRBD1 as a possible D gene (5 bases). The CDR3 loop spans 17 amino acids. Germline V CDR1 and CDR2: SGHRS, YFSETQ. The V gene lost 5 bases and the J gene lost 0 bases, with 18 bases spanning the gap. The CDR3 sequence: CASSLNPRGDSGNTIYF. The CDR3 DNA sequence: TGCGCCAGCAGTTTGAATCCGAGGGGAGACTCTGGAAACACCATATATTTT. The variable domain in full, completed from reference TRBV5-1 and TRBJ1-3, reads KAGVTQTPRYLIKTRGQQVTLSCSPISGHRSVSWYQQTPGQGLQFLFEYFSETQRNKGNFPGRFSGRQFSNSRSEMNVSTLELGDSALYLCASSLNPRGDSGNTIYFGEGSWLTVV.

The chain couples TRBV25-1 to TRBJ1-5, with TRBD1 identical over 9 bases. Germline assignment: CDR1 MGHDK and CDR2 SYGVNS. The CDR3 totals 16 residues. The ends lost 5 bases at V and 0 bases at J; junction bases unmatched: 5. In DNA form, the CDR3 reads TGTGCCAGCAGTTCGGGACAGGGCCCTAGCAATCAGCCCCAGCATTTT. Translating gives CASSSGQGPSNQPQHF. Full variable domain (outside the CDR3, taken from reference TRBV25-1 and TRBJ1-5): EADIYQTPRYLVIGTGKKITLECSQTMGHDKMYWYQQDPGMELHLIHYSYGVNSTEKGDLSSESTVSRIRTEHFPLTLESARPSHTSQYLCASSSGQGPSNQPQHFGDGTRLSIL.

This clonotype has at least ten counts. This chain links TRBV4-1 with TRBJ2-2; D is unresolved. The CDR3 has 16 amino acids. The V end was cut by 0 bases, the J end by 0 bases, with 8 bases between. Germline V gene data show CDR1 as MGHRA and CDR2 as YSYEKL. CDR3 protein: CASSQDGSANTGELFF. DNA of the CDR3: TGCGCCAGCAGCCAAGACGGGTCCGCGAACACCGGGGAGCTGTTTTTT.

The CDR3 sequence: CASSGLSSGQIETQYF. In DNA form, the CDR3 reads TGTGCCAGCAGTGGCCTATCTAGCGGGCAGATTGAGACCCAGTACTTC. This chain uses TRBV25-1 with TRBJ2-5, with TRBD2 identical over 8 bases. CDR1 and CDR2 from the germline V gene are MGHDK and SYGVNS. Trimming took 4 bases from V and 5 from J; bases not matched to a gene: 12. This CDR3 contains 16 residues.

This chain links TRBV20-1 with TRBJ2-7; 8 bases align to TRBD1. With 7 bases clipped from V and 6 bases from J, the junction kept 11 bases outside the gene matches. Germline V gives CDR1 DFQATT, CDR2 SNEGSKA (reference sequence). The CDR3 runs 13 residues. The CDR3 sequence: CSVSSQGASEQYF. DNA of the CDR3: TGCAGTGTTTCGAGCCAGGGGGCATCCGAGCAGTACTTC.

The rearrangement uses TRBV20-1 and TRBJ2-2, with 11 bases matching TRBD2. Unmatched junction bases numbered 7, after V lost 0 bases and J lost 7 bases. The CDR3 is 16 residues long. From germline, CDR1 is DFQATT and CDR2 SNEGSKA (reference sequence). CDR3 protein: CSARDGRLAGSGELFF. CDR3 bases: TGCAGTGCTAGAGATGGCCGACTAGCGGGGAGCGGGGAGCTGTTTTTT.

The chain couples TRBV2 to TRBJ1-6; 7 bases fit TRBD1. Germline CDR1 is SNHLY and CDR2 is FYNNEI. With V trimmed by 8 bases and J by 11 bases, 9 bases remained unmatched. CDR3 length: 13 residues. CDR3 bases: TGTGCCAGCGGGGGACAGACAAAGGCACCCCTCCACTTT. Its protein product is CASGGQTKAPLHF.

The V and J genes are TRBV19 and TRBJ2-7; no reliable D call. This CDR3 contains 14 residues. The V and J ends lost 9 bases and 0 bases respectively, with 15 bases between them. CDR1 is LNHDA and CDR2 is SQIVND in the germline V gene (reference sequence). CDR3 nucleotide sequence: TGTGCCAGCAGTCCCAACAGCCTCTCCTACGAGCAGTACTTC. This encodes CASSPNSLSYEQYF. The full variable domain, completed using reference TRBV19 and TRBJ2-7, is DGGITQSPKYLFRKEGQNVTLSCEQNLNHDAMYWYRQDPGQGLRLIYYSQIVNDFQKGDIAEGYSVSREKKESFPLTVTSAQKNPTAFYLCASSPNSLSYEQYFGPGTRLTVT.

This clonotype came up many times. The chain employs TRBV19 and TRBJ1-2; a weak D match, TRBD1 (6 bases). Trimming left V 2 bases short and J 4 bases short, with 14 bases between. The CDR3 contains 15 residues. In germline, CDR1 is LNHDA, CDR2 SQIVND (reference sequence). CDR3 loop: CASSIRGKQVYGYTF. In DNA, the CDR3 is TGTGCCAGTAGTATAAGGGGGAAACAGGTCTATGGCTACACCTTC.

The CDR3 region is CASSLGLNYEQYF. The CDR3 DNA reads as TGTGCCAGCAGCTTGGGACTGAACTACGAGCAGTACTTC. The chain combines TRBV7-8 with TRBJ2-7, with a tentative D call TRBD2 (6 bases). Germline V gene sequence: CDR1 SGHVS, CDR2 FQNEAQ. CDR3 size: 13 residues. V shed 3 bases and J shed 3 bases, with 9 bases lying between them.

This sequence joins TRBV3-1 and TRBJ2-4; D possibly matches TRBD1 or TRBD2 (5 bases each). The CDR3 consists of 13 residues. Trimming cost V 4 bases and J 9 bases, with 13 bases left between them. CDR1 LGHDT and CDR2 YNNKEL come from the germline V gene (reference sequence). The chain's CDR3 is CASSPASGTIQYF. The CDR3 nucleotides are TGTGCCAGCAGCCCGGCTAGTGGGACCATTCAGTACTTC.

This clonotype was counted many times. The V and J genes are TRBV10-3 and TRBJ1-3; D might be TRBD1 (5 bases). The V gene lost 10 bases and the J gene lost 2 bases, with 12 bases spanning the gap. The CDR3 loop spans 13 amino acids. The germline gives CDR1 ENHRY, CDR2 SYGVKD. Here the CDR3 DNA reads TGTGCCACCCAGCTAGGGGCTGGAAACACCATATATTTT. As protein: CATQLGAGNTIYF.

The J gene is TRBJ2-7, the V gene TRBV5-1; 8 positions agree with TRBD1. The CDR3 sequence is 14 residues long. Trimming removed 4 bases from V and 5 bases from J; junction bases left unmatched: 8. Germline V gene lookup returns CDR1 SGHRS and CDR2 YFSETQ. Written as DNA, the CDR3 is TGCGCCAGCAGCGAAGGGACAGGTTCAAACGAGCAGTACTTC. Translation gives CASSEGTGSNEQYF.

This clonotype was seen repeatedly, ten times or more. V gene TRBV11-2 combines with J gene TRBJ1-3, with a weak D call TRBD1 (6 bases). V lost 5 bases to trimming and J lost 0 bases, with 17 bases between them. The CDR3 has 17 residues. The germline gives CDR1 SGHAT, CDR2 FQNNGV. The CDR3: CASSPGTGILSGNTIYF. The CDR3 DNA reads as TGTGCCAGCAGCCCCGGAACAGGGATTCTCTCTGGAAACACCATATATTTT.